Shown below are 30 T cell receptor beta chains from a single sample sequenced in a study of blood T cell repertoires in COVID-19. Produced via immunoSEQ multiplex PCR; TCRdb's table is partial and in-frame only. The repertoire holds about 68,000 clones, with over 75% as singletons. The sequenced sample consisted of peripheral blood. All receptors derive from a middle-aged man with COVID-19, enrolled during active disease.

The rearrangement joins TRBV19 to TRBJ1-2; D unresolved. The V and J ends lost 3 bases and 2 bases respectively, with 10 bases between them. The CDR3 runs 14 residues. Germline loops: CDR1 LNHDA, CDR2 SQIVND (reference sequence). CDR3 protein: CASSIPQANYGYTF. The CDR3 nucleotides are TGTGCCAGTAGTATTCCCCAGGCCAACTATGGCTACACCTTC.

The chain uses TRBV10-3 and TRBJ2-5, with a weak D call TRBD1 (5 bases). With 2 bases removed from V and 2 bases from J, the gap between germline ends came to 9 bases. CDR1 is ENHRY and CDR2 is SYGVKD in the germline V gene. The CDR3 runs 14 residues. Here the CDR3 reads CAISETRQQETQYF. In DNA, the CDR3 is TGTGCCATCAGTGAGACAAGACAGCAAGAGACCCAGTACTTC.

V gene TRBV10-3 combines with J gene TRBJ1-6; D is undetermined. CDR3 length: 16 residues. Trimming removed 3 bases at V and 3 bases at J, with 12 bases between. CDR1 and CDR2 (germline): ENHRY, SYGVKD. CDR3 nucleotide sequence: TGTGCCATCAGTGAAAAGGACTCGGGCTATAATTCACCCCTCCACTTT. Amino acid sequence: CAISEKDSGYNSPLHF.

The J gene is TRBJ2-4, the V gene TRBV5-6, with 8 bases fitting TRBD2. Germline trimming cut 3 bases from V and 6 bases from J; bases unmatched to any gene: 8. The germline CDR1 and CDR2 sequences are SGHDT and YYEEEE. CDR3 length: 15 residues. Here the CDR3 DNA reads TGTGCCAGCAGCTATGGGCCCGGGAGGGGAAACATTCAGTACTTC. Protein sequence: CASSYGPGRGNIQYF.

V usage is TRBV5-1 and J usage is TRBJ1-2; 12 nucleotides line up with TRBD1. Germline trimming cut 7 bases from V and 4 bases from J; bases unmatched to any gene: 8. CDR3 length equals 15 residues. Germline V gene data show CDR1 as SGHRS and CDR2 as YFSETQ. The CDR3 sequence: CASAPGQGAIYGYTF. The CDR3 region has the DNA TGCGCCAGCGCCCCGGGACAGGGGGCGATCTATGGCTACACCTTC.

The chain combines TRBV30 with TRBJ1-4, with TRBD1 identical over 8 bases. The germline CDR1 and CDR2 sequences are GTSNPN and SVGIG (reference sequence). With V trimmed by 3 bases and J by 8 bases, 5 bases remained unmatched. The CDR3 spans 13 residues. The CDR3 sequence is CAWRQGGSEKLFF. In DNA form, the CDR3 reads TGTGCCTGGAGACAGGGGGGGAGCGAAAAACTGTTTTTT. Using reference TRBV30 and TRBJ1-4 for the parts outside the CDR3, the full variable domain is SQTIHQWPATLVQPVGSPLSLECTVEGTSNPNLYWYRQAAGRGLQLLFYSVGIGQISSEVPQNLSASRPQDRQFILSSKKLLLSDSGFYLCAWRQGGSEKLFFGSGTQLSVL.

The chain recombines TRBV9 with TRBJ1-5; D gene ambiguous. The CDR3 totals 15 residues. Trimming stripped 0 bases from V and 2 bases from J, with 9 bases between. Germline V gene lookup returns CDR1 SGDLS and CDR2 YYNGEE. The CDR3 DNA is TGTGCCAGCAGCGTAGGCGTTGGTGGCAATCAGCCCCAGCATTTT. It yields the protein CASSVGVGGNQPQHF.

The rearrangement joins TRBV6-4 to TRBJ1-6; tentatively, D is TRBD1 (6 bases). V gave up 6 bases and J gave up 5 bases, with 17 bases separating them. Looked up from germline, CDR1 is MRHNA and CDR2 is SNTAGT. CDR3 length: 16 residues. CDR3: CASRDVQGWDNSPLHF. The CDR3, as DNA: TGTGCCAGCAGAGACGTACAGGGTTGGGATAATTCACCCCTCCACTTT.

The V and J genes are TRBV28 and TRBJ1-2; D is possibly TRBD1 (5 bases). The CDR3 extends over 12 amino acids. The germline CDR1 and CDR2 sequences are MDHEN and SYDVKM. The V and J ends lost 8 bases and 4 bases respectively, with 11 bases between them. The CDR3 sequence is CASSQVIYGYTF. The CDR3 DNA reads TGTGCCAGCTCACAGGTCATCTATGGCTACACCTTC.

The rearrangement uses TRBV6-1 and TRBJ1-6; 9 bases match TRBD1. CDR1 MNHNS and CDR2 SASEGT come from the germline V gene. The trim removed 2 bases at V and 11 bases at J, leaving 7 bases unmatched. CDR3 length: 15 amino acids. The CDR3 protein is CASSEMGTGITPLHF. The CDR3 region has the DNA TGTGCCAGCAGTGAAATGGGGACAGGGATCACACCCCTCCACTTT.

Here the CDR3 DNA reads TGTGCCAGCAGTGGAGTAGAGTACACCGGGGAGCTGTTTTTT. Encoded protein: CASSGVEYTGELFF. This sequence joins TRBV6-6 and TRBJ2-2; D unresolved. This CDR3 contains 14 residues. The germline V gene has CDR1 MNHNY and CDR2 SVGAGI (reference sequence). The ends were cut back, 5 bases at V and 3 bases at J, with 10 bases in the middle.

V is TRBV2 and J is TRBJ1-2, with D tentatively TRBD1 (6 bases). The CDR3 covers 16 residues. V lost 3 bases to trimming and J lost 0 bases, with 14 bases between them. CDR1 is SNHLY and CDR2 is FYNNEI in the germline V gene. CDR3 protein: CASSEFGDTPNYGYTF. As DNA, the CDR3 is TGTGCCAGCAGTGAGTTCGGGGACACCCCTAACTATGGCTACACCTTC. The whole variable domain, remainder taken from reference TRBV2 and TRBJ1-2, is EPEVTQTPSHQVTQMGQEVILRCVPISNHLYFYWYRQILGQKVEFLVSFYNNEISEKSEIFDDQFSVERPDGSNFTLKIRSTKLEDSAMYFCASSEFGDTPNYGYTFGSGTRLTVV.

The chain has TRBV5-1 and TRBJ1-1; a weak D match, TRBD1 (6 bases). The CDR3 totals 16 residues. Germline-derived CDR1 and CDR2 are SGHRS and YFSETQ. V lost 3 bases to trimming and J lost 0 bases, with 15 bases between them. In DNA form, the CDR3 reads TGCGCCAGCAGCTCGGGCCTGGGGGCGTTGAACACTGAAGCTTTCTTT. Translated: CASSSGLGALNTEAFF.

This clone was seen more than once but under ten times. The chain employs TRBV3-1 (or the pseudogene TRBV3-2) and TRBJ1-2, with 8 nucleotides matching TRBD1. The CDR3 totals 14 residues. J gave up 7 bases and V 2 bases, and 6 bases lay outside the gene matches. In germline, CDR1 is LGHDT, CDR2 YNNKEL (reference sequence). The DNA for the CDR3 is TGTGCCAGCAGCCAACGTCAGGGGGCGCTTGGCTACACCTTC. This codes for CASSQRQGALGYTF.

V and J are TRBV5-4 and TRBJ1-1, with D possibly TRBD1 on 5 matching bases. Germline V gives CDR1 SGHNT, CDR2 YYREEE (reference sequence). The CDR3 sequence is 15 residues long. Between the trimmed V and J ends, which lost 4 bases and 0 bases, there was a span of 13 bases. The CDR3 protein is CASSPGHSMNTEAFF. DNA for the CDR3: TGTGCCAGCAGCCCCGGACACAGCATGAACACTGAAGCTTTCTTT.

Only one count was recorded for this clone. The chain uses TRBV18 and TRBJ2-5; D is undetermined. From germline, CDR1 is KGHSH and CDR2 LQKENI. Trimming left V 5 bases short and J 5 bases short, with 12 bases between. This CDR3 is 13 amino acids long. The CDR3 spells CASSTLVRETQYF. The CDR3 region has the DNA TGTGCCAGCTCAACTCTAGTAAGGGAGACCCAGTACTTC. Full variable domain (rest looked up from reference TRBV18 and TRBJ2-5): NAGVMQNPRHLVRRRGQEARLRCSPMKGHSHVYWYRQLPEEGLKFMVYLQKENIIDESGMPKERFSAEFPKEGPSILRIQQVVRGDSAAYFCASSTLVRETQYFGPGTRLLVL.

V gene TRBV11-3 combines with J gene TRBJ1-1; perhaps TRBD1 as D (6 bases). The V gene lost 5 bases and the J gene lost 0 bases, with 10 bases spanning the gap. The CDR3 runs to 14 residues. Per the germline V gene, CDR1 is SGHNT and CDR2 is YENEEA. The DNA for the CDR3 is TGTGCCAGCAGCGGGGGCAGGGTGAACACTGAAGCTTTCTTT. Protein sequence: CASSGGRVNTEAFF.

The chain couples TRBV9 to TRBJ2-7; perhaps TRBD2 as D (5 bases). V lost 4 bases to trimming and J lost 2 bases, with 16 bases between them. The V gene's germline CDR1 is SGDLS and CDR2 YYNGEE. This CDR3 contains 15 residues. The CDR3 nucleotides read TGTGCCAGCAGCCTCCACCTCTCGGGGACCTACGAGCAGTACTTC. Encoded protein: CASSLHLSGTYEQYF.

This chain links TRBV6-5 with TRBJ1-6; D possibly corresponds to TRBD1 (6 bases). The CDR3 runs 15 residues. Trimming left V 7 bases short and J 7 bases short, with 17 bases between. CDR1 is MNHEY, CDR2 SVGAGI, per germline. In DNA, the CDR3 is TGTGCCAGCACTCTAGCGGGGGGCGGGAATTCACCCCTCCACTTT. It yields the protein CASTLAGGGNSPLHF.

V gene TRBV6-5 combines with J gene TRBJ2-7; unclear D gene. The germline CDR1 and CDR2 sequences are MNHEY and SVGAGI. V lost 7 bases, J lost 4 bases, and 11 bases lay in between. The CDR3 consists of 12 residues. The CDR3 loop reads CASTLGGYEQYF. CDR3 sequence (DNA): TGTGCCAGCACTCTTGGCGGATACGAGCAGTACTTC.

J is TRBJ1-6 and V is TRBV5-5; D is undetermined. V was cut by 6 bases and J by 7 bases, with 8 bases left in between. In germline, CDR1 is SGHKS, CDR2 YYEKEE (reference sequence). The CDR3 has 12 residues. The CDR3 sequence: CASNYLNSPLHF. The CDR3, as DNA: TGTGCCAGCAACTACTTAAATTCACCCCTCCACTTT.

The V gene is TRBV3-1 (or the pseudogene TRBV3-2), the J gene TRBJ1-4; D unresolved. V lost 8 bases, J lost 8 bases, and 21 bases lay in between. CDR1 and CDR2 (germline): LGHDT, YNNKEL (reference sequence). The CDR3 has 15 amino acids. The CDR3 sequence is CASGRLEGGGEKLFF. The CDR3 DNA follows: TGTGCCAGCGGCCGCCTGGAGGGTGGTGGGGAAAAACTGTTTTTT.

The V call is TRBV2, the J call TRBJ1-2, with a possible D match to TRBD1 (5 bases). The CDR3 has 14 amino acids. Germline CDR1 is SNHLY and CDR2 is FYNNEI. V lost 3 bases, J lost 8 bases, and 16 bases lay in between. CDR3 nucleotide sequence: TGTGCCAGCAGTGATGGCAGGGCGGATTGGGGCTACACCTTC. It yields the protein CASSDGRADWGYTF.

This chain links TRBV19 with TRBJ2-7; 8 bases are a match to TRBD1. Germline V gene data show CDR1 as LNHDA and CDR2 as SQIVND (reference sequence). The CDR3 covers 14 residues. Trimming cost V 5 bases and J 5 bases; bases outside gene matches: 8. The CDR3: CASSPRTGFDEQYF. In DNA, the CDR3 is TGTGCCAGTAGTCCCCGGACAGGGTTTGACGAGCAGTACTTC.

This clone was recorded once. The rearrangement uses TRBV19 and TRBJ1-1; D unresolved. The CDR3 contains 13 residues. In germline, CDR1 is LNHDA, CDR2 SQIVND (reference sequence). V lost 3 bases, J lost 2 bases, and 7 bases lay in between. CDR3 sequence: CASSIEINTEAFF. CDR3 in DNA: TGTGCCAGTAGTATTGAGATTAACACTGAAGCTTTCTTT.

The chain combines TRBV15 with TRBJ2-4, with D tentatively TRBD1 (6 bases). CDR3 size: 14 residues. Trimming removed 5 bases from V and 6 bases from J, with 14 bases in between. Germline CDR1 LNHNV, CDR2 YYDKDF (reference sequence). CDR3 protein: CATSAGDGLNIQYF. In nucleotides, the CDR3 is TGTGCCACCAGCGCAGGGGACGGTTTAAACATTCAGTACTTC. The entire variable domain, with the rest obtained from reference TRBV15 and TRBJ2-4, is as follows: DAMVIQNPRYQVTQFGKPVTLSCSQTLNHNVMYWYQQKSSQAPKLLFHYYDKDFNNEADTPDNFQSRRPNTSFCFLDIRSPGLGDTAMYLCATSAGDGLNIQYFGAGTRLSVL.

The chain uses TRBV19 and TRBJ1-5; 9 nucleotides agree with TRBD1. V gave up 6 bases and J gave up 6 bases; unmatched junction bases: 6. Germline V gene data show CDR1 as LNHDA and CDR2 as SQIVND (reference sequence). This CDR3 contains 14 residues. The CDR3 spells CASRPGQGTQPQHF. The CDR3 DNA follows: TGTGCCAGTAGACCGGGACAGGGTACTCAGCCCCAGCATTTT.

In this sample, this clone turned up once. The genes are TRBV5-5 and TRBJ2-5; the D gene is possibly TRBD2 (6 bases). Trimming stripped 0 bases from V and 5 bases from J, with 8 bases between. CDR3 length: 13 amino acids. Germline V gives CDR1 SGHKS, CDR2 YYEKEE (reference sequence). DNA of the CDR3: TGTGCCAGCAGCTTGGGTGGGGGGGAGACCCAGTACTTC. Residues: CASSLGGGETQYF. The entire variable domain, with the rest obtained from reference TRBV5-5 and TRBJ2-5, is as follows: DAGVTQSPTHLIKTRGQQVTLRCSPISGHKSVSWYQQVLGQGPQFIFQYYEKEERGRGNFPDRFSARQFPNYSSELNVNALLLGDSALYLCASSLGGGETQYFGPGTRLLVL.

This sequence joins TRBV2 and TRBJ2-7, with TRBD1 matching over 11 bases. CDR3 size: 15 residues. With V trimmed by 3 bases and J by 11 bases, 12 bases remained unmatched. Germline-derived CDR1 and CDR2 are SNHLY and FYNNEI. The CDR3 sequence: CASSDRDRGSPWEYF. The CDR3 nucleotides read TGTGCCAGCAGTGACCGGGACAGGGGGTCCCCCTGGGAGTACTTC.

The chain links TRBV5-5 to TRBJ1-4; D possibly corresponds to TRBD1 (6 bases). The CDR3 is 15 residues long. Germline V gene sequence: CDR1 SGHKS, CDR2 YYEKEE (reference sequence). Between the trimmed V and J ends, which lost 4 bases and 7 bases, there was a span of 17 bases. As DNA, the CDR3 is TGTGCCAGCAGCCCGGACTGGGGGCGCGTTGAAAAACTGTTTTTT. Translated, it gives CASSPDWGRVEKLFF.